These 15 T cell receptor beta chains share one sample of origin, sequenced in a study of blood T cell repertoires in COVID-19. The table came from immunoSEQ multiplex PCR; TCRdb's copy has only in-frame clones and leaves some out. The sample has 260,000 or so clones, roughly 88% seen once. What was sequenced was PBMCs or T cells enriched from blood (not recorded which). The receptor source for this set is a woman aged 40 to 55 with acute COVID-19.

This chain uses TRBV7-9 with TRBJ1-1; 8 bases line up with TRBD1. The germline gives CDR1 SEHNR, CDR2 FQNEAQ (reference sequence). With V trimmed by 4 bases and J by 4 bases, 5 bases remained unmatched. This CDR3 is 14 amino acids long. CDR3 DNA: TGTGCCAGCAGCTGGACAGGGTCAGGCACTGAAGCTTTCTTT. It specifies CASSWTGSGTEAFF.

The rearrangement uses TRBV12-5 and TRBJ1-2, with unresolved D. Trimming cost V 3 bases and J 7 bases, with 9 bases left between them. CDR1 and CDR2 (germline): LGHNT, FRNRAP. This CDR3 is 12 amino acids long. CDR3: CASGFLSGGYTF. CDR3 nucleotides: TGTGCTAGTGGTTTTTTATCGGGTGGCTACACCTTC.

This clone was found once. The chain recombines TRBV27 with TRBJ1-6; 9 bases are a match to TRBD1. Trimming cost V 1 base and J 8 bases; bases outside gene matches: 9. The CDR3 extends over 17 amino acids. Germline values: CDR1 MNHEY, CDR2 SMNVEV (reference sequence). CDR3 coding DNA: TGTGCCAGCAGTTTATTGCTCCCGGGACAGGGAGATTCACCCCTCCACTTT. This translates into CASSLLLPGQGDSPLHF.

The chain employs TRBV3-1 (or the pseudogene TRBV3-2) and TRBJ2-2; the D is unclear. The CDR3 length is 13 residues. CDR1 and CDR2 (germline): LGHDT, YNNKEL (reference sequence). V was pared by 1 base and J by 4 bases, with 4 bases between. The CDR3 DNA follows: TGTGCCAGCAGCCAAGCTAGCACCGGGGAGCTGTTTTTT. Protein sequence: CASSQASTGELFF.

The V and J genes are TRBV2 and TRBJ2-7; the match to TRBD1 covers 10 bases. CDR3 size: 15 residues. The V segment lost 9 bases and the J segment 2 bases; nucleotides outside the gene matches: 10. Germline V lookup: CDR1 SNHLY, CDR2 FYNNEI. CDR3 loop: CASRDRGGPAYEQYV. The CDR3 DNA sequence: TGTGCCAGTAGGGACAGGGGAGGACCCGCCTACGAGCAGTACGTC.

The CDR3 reads CASSAANYNEQFF. DNA for the CDR3: TGTGCCAGCTCGGCAGCGAACTACAATGAGCAGTTCTTC. The rearrangement links TRBV28 to TRBJ2-1; D uncertain. Between the trimmed V and J ends, which lost 8 bases and 3 bases, there was a span of 11 bases. From germline, CDR1 is MDHEN and CDR2 SYDVKM. This CDR3 spans 13 amino acids.

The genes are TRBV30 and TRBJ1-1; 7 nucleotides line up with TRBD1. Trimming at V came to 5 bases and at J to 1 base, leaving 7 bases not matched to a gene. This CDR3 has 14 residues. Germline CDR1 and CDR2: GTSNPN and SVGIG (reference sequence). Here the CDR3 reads CAWQTGQTNTEAFF. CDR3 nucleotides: TGTGCCTGGCAGACGGGACAGACGAACACTGAAGCTTTCTTT.

In DNA, the CDR3 is TGTGCCAGCAGCGAAGACAGGTTTGATGGCTACACCTTC. This sequence encodes CASSEDRFDGYTF. The V call is TRBV7-3, the J call TRBJ1-2; TRBD1 is a possible D gene (6 bases). The CDR3 has 13 amino acids. Germline CDR1 is SGHTA and CDR2 is FQGTGA. The V gene lost 5 bases and the J gene lost 6 bases, with 13 bases spanning the gap.

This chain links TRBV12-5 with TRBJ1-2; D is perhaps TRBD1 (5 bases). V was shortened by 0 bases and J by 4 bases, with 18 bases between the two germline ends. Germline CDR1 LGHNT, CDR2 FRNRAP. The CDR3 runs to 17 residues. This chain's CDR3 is CASGLVVGRGEGYGYTF. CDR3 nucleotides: TGTGCTAGTGGTTTGGTAGTTGGGAGGGGTGAGGGCTATGGCTACACCTTC.

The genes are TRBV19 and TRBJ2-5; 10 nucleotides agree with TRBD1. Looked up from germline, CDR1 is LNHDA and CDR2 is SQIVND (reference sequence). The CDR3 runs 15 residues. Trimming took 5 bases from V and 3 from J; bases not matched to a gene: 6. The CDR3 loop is CASSGTGTGEETQYF. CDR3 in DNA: TGTGCCAGTAGTGGTACCGGGACAGGGGAAGAGACCCAGTACTTC.

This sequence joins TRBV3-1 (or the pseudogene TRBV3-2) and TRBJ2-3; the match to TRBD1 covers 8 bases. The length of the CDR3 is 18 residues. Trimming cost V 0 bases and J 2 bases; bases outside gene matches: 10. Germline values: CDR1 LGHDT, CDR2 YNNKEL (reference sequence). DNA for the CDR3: TGTGCCAGCAGCCAAGAGATTTGGCCAGGGGGCGTCACAGATACGCAGTATTTT. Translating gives CASSQEIWPGGVTDTQYF.

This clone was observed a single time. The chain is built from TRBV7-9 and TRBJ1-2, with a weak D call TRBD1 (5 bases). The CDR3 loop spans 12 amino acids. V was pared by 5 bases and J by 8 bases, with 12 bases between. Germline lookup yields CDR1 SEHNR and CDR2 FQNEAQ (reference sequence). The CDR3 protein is CASSPVSGGYTF. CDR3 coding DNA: TGTGCCAGCAGCCCCGTATCAGGGGGCTACACCTTC.

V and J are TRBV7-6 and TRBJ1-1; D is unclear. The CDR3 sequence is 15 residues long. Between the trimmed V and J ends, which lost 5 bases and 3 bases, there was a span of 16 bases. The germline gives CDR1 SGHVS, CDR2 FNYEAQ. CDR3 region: CASSATKGGDTEAFF. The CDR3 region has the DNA TGTGCCAGCAGCGCGACCAAGGGCGGGGACACTGAAGCTTTCTTT.

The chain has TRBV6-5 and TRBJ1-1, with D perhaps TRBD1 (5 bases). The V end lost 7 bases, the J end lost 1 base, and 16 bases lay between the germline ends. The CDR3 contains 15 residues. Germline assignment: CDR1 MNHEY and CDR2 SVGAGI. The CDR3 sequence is CASTPGGYRNTEAFF. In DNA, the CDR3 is TGTGCCAGCACCCCCGGGGGGTACAGGAACACTGAAGCTTTCTTT.

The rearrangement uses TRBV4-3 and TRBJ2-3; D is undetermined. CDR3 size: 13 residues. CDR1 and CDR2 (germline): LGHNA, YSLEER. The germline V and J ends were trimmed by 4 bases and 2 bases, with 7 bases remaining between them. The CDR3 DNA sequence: TGCGCCAGCAGCCCACTCATCACAGATACGCAGTATTTT. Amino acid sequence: CASSPLITDTQYF.